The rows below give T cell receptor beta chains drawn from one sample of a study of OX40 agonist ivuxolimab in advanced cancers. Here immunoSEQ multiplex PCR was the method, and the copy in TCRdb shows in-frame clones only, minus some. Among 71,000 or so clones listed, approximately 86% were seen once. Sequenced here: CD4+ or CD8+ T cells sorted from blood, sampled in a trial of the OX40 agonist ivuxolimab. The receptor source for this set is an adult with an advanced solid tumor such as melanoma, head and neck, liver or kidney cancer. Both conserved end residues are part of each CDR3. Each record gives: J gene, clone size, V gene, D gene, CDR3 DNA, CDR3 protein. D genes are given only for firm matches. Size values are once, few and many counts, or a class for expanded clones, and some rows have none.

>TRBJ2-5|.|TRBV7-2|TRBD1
TGTGCCAGCAGCTTAGAGGGAACTCGGACAGGGAAAGAGACCCAGTACTTC
CASSLEGTRTGKETQYF
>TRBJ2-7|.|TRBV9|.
TGTGCCAGCAGCACCGCAGGGGATGCGTACGAGCAGTACTTC
CASSTAGDAYEQYF
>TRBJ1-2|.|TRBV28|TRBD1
TGTGCCAGCAGTTTATCGTTGGGACAGGGGGGTGGCTACACCTTC
CASSLSLGQGGGYTF
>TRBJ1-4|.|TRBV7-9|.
TGTGCCAGCAGCCGAACTCCGAGGGGTGAAAAACTGTTTTTT
CASSRTPRGEKLFF
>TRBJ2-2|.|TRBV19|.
TGTGCCAGTATAATCGGGCACACGAACACCGGGGAGCTGTTTTTT
CASIIGHTNTGELFF
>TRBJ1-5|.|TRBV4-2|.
TGTGCCAGCAGCCCCCTTGGAGGGCCCAGCAATCAGCCCCAGCATTTT
CASSPLGGPSNQPQHF
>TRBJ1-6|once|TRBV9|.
TGTGCCAGCAGCGTGAAACAGGCTAATTCACCCCTCCACTTT
CASSVKQANSPLHF
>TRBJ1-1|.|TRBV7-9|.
TGTGCCAGCAGCTTAGGACTGGACAGTTACACTGAAGCTTTCTTT
CASSLGLDSYTEAFF
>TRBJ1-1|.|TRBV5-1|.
TGCGCCAGCAGCTTGCAGGCGAACACTGAAGCTTTCTTT
CASSLQANTEAFF
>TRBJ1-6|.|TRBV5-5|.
TGTGCCAGCAGCTTTTTTGTTGATTCACCCCTCCACTTT
CASSFFVDSPLHF
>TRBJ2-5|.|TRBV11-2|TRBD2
TGTGCCAGCAGCTTCGGCGGGGGGCCGCAAGAGACCCAGTACTTC
CASSFGGGPQETQYF